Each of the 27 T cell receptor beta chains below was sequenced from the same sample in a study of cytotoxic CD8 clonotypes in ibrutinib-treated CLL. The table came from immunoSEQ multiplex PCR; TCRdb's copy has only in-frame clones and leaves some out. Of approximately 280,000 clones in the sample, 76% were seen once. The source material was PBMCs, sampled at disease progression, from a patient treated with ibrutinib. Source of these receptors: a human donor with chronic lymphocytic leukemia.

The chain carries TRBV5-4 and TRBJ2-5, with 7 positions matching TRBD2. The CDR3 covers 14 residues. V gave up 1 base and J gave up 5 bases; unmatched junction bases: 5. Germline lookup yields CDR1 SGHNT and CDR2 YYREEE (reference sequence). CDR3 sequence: CASSLSGGQETQYF. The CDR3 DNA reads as TGTGCCAGCAGCTTGTCGGGGGGTCAGGAGACCCAGTACTTC.

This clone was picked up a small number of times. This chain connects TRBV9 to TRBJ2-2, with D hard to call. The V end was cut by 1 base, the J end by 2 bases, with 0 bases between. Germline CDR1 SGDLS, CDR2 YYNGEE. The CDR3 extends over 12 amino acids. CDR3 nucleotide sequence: TGTGCCAGCAGCGTAAACACCGGGGAGCTGTTTTTT. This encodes CASSVNTGELFF.

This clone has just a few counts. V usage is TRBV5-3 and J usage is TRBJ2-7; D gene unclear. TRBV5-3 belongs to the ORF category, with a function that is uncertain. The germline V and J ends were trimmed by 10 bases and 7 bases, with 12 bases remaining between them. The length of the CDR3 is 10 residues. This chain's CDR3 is CAHPEREQYF. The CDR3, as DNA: TGTGCCCACCCTGAAAGGGAGCAGTACTTC.

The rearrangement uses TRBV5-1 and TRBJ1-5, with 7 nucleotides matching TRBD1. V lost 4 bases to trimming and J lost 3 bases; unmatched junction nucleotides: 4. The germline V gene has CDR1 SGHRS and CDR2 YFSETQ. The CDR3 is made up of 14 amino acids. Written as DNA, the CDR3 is TGCGCCAGCAGCCTCGGGACAGTCAATCAGCCCCAGCATTTT. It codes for CASSLGTVNQPQHF.

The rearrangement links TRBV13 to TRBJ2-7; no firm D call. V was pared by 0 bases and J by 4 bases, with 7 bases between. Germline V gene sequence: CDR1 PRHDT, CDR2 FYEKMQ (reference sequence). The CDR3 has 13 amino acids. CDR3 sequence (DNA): TGTGCCAGCAGCTTAGGCGGATATTACGAGCAGTACTTC. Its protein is CASSLGGYYEQYF.

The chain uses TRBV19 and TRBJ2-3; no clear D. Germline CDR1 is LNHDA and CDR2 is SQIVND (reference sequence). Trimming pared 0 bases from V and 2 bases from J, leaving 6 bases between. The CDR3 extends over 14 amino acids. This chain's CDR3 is CASSIDGPTDTQYF. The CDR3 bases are TGTGCCAGTAGTATAGATGGACCCACAGATACGCAGTATTTT. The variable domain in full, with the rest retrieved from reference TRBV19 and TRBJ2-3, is DGGITQSPKYLFRKEGQNVTLSCEQNLNHDAMYWYRQDPGQGLRLIYYSQIVNDFQKGDIAEGYSVSREKKESFPLTVTSAQKNPTAFYLCASSIDGPTDTQYFGPGTRLTVL.

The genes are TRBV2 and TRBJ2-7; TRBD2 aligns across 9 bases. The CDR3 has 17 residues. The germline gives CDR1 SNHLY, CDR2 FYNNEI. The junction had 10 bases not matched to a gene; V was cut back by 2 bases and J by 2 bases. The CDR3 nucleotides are TGTGCCAGCAGTGAAACCCGGGGACTAGCTAGGACCTACGAGCAGTACTTC. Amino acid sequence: CASSETRGLARTYEQYF.

CDR3 region: CASSAGLAGESYEQYF. The CDR3, as DNA: TGTGCCAGCAGTGCAGGACTAGCGGGAGAGTCCTACGAGCAGTACTTC. The genes are TRBV25-1 and TRBJ2-7, with 13 positions matching TRBD2. The germline V gene encodes CDR1 MGHDK and CDR2 SYGVNS. The junction had 4 bases not matched to a gene; V was cut back by 4 bases and J by 1 base. The CDR3 extends over 16 amino acids.

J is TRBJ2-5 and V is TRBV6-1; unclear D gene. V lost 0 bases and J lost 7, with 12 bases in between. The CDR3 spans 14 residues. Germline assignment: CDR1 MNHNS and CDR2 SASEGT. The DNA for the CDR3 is TGTGCCAGCAGTGAAGCGCGTGTAGTATGGACCCAGTACTTC. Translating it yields CASSEARVVWTQYF.

CDR3 nucleotide sequence: TGCAGCGTTGAATTGGGCAAGGGGCAGTATTTT. Translation gives CSVELGKGQYF. The V call is TRBV29-1, the J call TRBJ2-3; D is uncertain. The ends were cut back, 2 bases at V and 11 bases at J, with 11 bases in the middle. Germline assignment: CDR1 SQVTM and CDR2 ANQGSEA. This CDR3 has 11 amino acids.

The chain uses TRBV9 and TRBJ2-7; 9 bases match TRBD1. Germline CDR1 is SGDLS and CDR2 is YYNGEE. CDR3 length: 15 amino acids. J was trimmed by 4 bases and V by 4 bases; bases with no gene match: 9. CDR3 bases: TGTGCCAGCAGCCAAACCCCTGACAGGGGGTACGAGCAGTACTTC. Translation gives CASSQTPDRGYEQYF.

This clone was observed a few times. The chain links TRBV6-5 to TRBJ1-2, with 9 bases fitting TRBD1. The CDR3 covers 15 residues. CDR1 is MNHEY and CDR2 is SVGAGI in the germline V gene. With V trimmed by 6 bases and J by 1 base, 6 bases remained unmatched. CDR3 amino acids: CASSVTGQGNYGYTF. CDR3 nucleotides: TGTGCCAGCAGCGTAACGGGACAGGGTAACTATGGCTACACCTTC.

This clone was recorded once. This CDR3 is CASSRTSYEQYF. CDR3 in DNA: TGTGCCAGCAGCCGCACCAGTTACGAGCAGTACTTC. J is TRBJ2-7 and V is TRBV6-5; D call uncertain. V was shortened by 6 bases and J by 4 bases, with 10 bases between the two germline ends. The V gene's germline CDR1 is MNHEY and CDR2 SVGAGI. CDR3 size: 12 residues.

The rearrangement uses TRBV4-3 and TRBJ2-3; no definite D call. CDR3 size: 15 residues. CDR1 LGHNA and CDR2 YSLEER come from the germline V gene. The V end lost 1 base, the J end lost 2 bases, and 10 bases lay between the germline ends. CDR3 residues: CASSQAPGSTDTQYF. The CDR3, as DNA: TGCGCCAGCAGCCAAGCTCCCGGTTCCACAGATACGCAGTATTTT.

The CDR3 DNA reads TGTGCCAGCAGCTTCGTTTTATCCGGGGGCTACGGGGAGCTGTTTTTT. Amino acid sequence: CASSFVLSGGYGELFF. The chain is built from TRBV5-6 and TRBJ2-2; tentatively, D is TRBD1 or TRBD2 (6 bases each). V was cut by 2 bases and J by 7 bases, with 18 bases left in between. The V gene's germline CDR1 is SGHDT and CDR2 YYEEEE. CDR3 size: 16 residues.

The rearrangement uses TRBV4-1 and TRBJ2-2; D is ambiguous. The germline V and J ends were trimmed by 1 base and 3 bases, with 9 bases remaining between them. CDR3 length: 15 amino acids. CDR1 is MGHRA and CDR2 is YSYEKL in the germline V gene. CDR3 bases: TGCGCCAGCAGCCAAGTTTTGAGTGACACCGGGGAGCTGTTTTTT. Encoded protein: CASSQVLSDTGELFF.

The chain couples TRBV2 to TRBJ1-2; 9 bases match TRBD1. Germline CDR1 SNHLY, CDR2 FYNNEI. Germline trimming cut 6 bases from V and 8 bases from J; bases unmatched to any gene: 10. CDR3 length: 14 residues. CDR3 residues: CASRGTGLRTGYTF. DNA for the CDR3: TGTGCCAGCAGGGGGACAGGGCTAAGAACAGGCTACACCTTC.

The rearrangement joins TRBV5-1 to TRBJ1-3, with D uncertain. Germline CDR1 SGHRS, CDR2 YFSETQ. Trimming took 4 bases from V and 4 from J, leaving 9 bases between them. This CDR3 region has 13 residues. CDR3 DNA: TGCGCCAGCAGCCCCGTATTCGGAAACACCATATATTTT. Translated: CASSPVFGNTIYF.

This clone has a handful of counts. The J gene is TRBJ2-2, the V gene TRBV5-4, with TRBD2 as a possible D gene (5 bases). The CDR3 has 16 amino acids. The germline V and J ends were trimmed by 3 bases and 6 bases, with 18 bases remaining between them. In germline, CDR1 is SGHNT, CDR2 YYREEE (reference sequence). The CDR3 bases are TGTGCCAGCAGCTCCGGACGCCCCGGGAATTCCGGGGAGCTGTTTTTT. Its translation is CASSSGRPGNSGELFF.

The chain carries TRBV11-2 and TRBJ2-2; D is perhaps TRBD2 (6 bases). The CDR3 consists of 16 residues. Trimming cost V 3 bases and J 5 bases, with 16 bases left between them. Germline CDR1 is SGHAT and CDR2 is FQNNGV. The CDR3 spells CASSFSTGSRTGELFF. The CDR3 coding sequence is TGTGCCAGCAGCTTCTCTACCGGGAGCCGGACCGGGGAGCTGTTTTTT.

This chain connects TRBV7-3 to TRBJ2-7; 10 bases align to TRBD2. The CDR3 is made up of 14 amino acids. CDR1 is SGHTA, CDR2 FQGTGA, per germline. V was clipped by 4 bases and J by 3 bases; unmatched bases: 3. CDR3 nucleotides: TGTGCCAGCAGCTCCCGGACTAGCGGCTACGAGCAGTACTTC. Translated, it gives CASSSRTSGYEQYF.

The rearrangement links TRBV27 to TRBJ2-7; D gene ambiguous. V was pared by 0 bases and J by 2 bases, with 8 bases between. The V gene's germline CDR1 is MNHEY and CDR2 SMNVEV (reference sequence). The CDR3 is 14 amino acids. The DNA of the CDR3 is TGTGCCAGCAGTTTATCGGCAGGAACCTACGAGCAGTACTTC. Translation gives CASSLSAGTYEQYF.

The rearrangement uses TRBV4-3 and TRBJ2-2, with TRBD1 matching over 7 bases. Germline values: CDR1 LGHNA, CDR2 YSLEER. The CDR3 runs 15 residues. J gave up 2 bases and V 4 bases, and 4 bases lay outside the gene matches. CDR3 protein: CASSPGQTNTGELFF. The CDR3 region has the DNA TGCGCCAGCAGCCCGGGACAGACCAACACCGGGGAGCTGTTTTTT.

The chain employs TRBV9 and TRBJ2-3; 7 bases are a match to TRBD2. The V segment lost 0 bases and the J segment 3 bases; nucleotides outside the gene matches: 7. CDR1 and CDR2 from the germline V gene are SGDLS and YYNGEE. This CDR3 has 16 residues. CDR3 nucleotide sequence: TGTGCCAGCAGCGTAGGTGTAGCGGGTGATACAGATACGCAGTATTTT. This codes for CASSVGVAGDTDTQYF.

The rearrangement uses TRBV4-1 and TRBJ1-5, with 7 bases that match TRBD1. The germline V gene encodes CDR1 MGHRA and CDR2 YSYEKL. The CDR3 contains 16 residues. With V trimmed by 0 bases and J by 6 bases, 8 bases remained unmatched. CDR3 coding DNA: TGCGCCAGCAGCCAAGATCCGGGGCAGGGGGGTCAGCCCCAGCATTTT. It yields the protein CASSQDPGQGGQPQHF.

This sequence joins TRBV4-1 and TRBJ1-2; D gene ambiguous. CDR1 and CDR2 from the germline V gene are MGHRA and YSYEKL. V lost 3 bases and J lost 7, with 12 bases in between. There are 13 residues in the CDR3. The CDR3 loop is CASSHQSGGGYTF. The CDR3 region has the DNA TGCGCCAGCAGCCATCAATCGGGTGGTGGCTACACCTTC.

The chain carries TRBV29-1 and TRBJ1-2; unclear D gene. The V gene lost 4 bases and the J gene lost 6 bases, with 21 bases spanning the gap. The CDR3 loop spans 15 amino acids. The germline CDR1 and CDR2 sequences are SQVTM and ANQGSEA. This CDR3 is CSVGFGTTNLNGYTF. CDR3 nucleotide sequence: TGCAGCGTTGGTTTCGGCACAACCAACCTTAATGGCTACACCTTC.